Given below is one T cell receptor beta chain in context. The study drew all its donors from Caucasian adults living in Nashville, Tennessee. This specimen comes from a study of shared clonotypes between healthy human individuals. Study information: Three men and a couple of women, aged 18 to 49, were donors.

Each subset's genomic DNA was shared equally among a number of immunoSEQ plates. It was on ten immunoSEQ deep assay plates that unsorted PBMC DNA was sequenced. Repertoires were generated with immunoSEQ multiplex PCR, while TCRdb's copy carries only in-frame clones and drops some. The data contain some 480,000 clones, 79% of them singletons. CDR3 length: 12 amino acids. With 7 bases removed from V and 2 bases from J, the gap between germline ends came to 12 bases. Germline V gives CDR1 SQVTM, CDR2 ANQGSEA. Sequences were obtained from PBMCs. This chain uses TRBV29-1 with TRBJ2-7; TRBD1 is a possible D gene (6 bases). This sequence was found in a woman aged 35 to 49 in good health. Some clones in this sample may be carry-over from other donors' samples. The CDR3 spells CSGLDSTYEQYF. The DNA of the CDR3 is TGCAGCGGCCTGGACAGTACCTACGAGCAGTACTTC.